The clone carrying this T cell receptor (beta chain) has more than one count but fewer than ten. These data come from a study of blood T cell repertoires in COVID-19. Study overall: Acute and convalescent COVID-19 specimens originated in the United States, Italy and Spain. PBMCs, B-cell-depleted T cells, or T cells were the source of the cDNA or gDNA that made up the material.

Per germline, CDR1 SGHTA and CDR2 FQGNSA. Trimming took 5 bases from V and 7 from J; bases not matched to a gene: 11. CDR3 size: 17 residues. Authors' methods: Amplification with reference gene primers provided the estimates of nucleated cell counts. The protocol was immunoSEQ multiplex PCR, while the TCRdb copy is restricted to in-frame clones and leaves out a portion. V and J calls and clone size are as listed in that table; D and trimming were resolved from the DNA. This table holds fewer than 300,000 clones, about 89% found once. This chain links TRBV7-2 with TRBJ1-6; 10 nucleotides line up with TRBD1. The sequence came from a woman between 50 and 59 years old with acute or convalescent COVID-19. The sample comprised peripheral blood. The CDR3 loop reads CASSRIRDRGSNSPLHF. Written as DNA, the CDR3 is TGTGCCAGCAGCCGGATTCGGGACAGGGGCTCCAATTCACCCCTCCACTTT.